The rows below give T cell receptor beta chains drawn from one sample of a study of vaccination effects on CD4 cells after COVID-19. Sequencing was performed with immunoSEQ multiplex PCR; in TCRdb, only in-frame clones are kept and a portion is missing. Seen here are about 25,000 clones, around 70% observed once, and the top ten hold about 11%. The antigens these receptors bind are not known. The sequences come from CD4+ T cells from PBMCs cultured without peptide, collected before COVID-19 vaccination. These receptors were collected from a human donor who received a COVID-19 vaccine. CDR3s include the opening cysteine and the closing phenylalanine or tryptophan. D genes are given only for firm matches. Some rows mark clone size as missing; the rest say once, few, many or name a class of expanded clone.

abundance	j_gene	v_gene	d_gene	CDR3nt	CDR3aa
-	TRBJ2-1	TRBV3-1/TRBV3-2	-	TGTGCCAGCAGCCAAGGTTTGGGGCAGTTCTTC	CASSQGLGQFF
-	TRBJ2-1	TRBV9	-	TGTGCCAGCAGCGTAGGCAGGGGTGGGTACAATGAGCAGTTCTTC	CASSVGRGGYNEQFF
once	TRBJ1-2	TRBV6-1	-	TGTGCCAGCAGTGAAAACAGGGTCGGCTACACCTTC	CASSENRVGYTF
-	TRBJ2-3	TRBV6-6	TRBD1	TGTGCCAGCAGTTACTTGGGACAGCTCACAGATACGCAGTATTTT	CASSYLGQLTDTQYF
few	TRBJ1-2	TRBV6-5	TRBD1	TGTGCCAGCAGTTACTCTGGGACAGGGGGAGGCTACACCTTC	CASSYSGTGGGYTF
once	TRBJ2-5	TRBV6-6	TRBD2	TGTGCCAGCAGTTACGGGCTAGCGGGAGCAGAGACCCAGTACTTC	CASSYGLAGAETQYF
-	TRBJ1-5	TRBV5-1	-	TGCGCCAGCAGCCCCGAAGGAAGCAATCAGCCCCAGCATTTT	CASSPEGSNQPQHF
-	TRBJ1-4	TRBV7-6	TRBD1	TGTGCCAGCAGCCCCGGGACAGGGGGTGAAAAACTGTTTTTT	CASSPGTGGEKLFF
-	TRBJ1-2	TRBV19	TRBD1	TGTGCCAGTACCATCTCAGGGGGTAACGACTATGGCTACACCTTC	CASTISGGNDYGYTF
-	TRBJ1-1	TRBV19	-	TGTGCCAGTAGTATGAATCGGGTCGAAGCTTTCTTT	CASSMNRVEAFF
-	TRBJ2-7	TRBV5-4	TRBD2	TGTGCCAGCAGCTGGAGCGGGAGGGGGACCTACGAGCAGTACTTC	CASSWSGRGTYEQYF
-	TRBJ1-1	TRBV29-1	-	TGCAGCGTTGATCTACGGGGACAAGAGGCTTTCTTT	CSVDLRGQEAFF
-	TRBJ2-4	TRBV30	-	TGTGCCTGGAGTGTAAGGGAACGGGGTGCGGACATTCAGTACTTC	CAWSVRERGADIQYF
-	TRBJ2-1	TRBV2	-	TGTGCCAGCAGAGGAGACAGTTCCTACAATGAGCAGTTCTTC	CASRGDSSYNEQFF
-	TRBJ2-6	TRBV4-2	-	TGTGCCAGCAGCCTAGACAGGTCCTCTGGGGCCAACGTCCTGACTTTC	CASSLDRSSGANVLTF
-	TRBJ1-5	TRBV6-5	-	TGTGCCAGCAGTTCGTCGTTCATGGGGAATCAGCCCCAGCATTTT	CASSSSFMGNQPQHF
once	TRBJ1-2	TRBV28	-	TGTGCCAGCAGCCCGGGCGGCTTCTATGGCTACACCTTC	CASSPGGFYGYTF
-	TRBJ1-4	TRBV4-1	-	TGCGCCAGCAGCAACACAGGACAGCTTAGTAATGAAAAACTGTTTTTT	CASSNTGQLSNEKLFF